A single sample is the source of the 17 T cell receptor beta chains below, sequenced in a study of OX40 agonist ivuxolimab in advanced cancers. Measured with immunoSEQ multiplex PCR; TCRdb has only the in-frame clones, and not every one. The repertoire holds 75,000 to 95,000 clones, with roughly 90% as singletons. Material: CD4+ or CD8+ T cells sorted from blood, obtained in a trial of the OX40 agonist ivuxolimab. Receptors originate from an adult with an advanced solid tumor such as melanoma, head and neck, liver or kidney cancer.

The chain couples TRBV13 to TRBJ2-1; D tentatively fits TRBD1 or TRBD2 (5 bases each). This CDR3 region has 14 residues. The ends were cut back, 7 bases at V and 3 bases at J, with 13 bases in the middle. The germline V gene encodes CDR1 PRHDT and CDR2 FYEKMQ (reference sequence). The CDR3 DNA reads TGTGCCAGCACCTCTGGGACCGACTACAATGAGCAGTTCTTC. Translation gives CASTSGTDYNEQFF.

The chain couples TRBV2 to TRBJ1-2; D not resolved. The germline V gene has CDR1 SNHLY and CDR2 FYNNEI. The CDR3 contains 13 residues. V was shortened by 10 bases and J by 0 bases, with 12 bases between the two germline ends. CDR3 DNA: TGTGCCAAAACGAAAAACGCTAACTATGGCTACACCTTC. Its translation: CAKTKNANYGYTF.

This chain joins TRBV6-5 and TRBJ2-7, with a weak D call TRBD1 (6 bases). Per the germline V gene, CDR1 is MNHEY and CDR2 is SVGAGI. Trimming shortened V by 6 bases and J by 0 bases, and 12 bases separated the two germline ends. The CDR3 contains 14 residues. The CDR3 DNA is TGTGCCAGCAGCCGGACAGATCACTCCTACGAGCAGTACTTC. Translation gives CASSRTDHSYEQYF.

The chain has TRBV11-3 and TRBJ1-2; D call uncertain. From germline, CDR1 is SGHNT and CDR2 YENEEA. CDR3 length equals 13 residues. The V end was cut by 5 bases, the J end by 4 bases, with 11 bases between. CDR3 sequence reads: CASSPPGGYGYTF. The CDR3 bases are TGTGCCAGCAGCCCCCCCGGCGGCTATGGCTACACCTTC.

This clone was counted once. The chain employs TRBV19 and TRBJ2-5; no clear D. CDR3 length: 13 residues. Trimming removed 4 bases from V and 7 bases from J, with 13 bases in between. Germline values: CDR1 LNHDA, CDR2 SQIVND (reference sequence). CDR3 protein: CASSKTERGTQYF. CDR3 nucleotides: TGTGCCAGTAGTAAGACGGAGCGAGGGACCCAGTACTTC. Looking up the rest from reference TRBV19 and TRBJ2-5 gives the full variable domain: DGGITQSPKYLFRKEGQNVTLSCEQNLNHDAMYWYRQDPGQGLRLIYYSQIVNDFQKGDIAEGYSVSREKKESFPLTVTSAQKNPTAFYLCASSKTERGTQYFGPGTRLLVL.

The chain links TRBV28 to TRBJ1-5, with 8 positions matching TRBD1. CDR3 length: 16 residues. Germline CDR1 and CDR2: MDHEN and SYDVKM. Trimming cost V 2 bases and J 7 bases; bases outside gene matches: 10. The CDR3 coding sequence is TGTGCCAGCAGTTTAGTGGCAGGGGGCGCGAGACAGCCCCAGCATTTT. Translated, it gives CASSLVAGGARQPQHF.

The gene calls are TRBV7-9 and TRBJ2-7; D perhaps matches TRBD1 (5 bases). The CDR3 runs 15 residues. V was trimmed by 3 bases and J by 2 bases, leaving 14 bases between them. From germline, CDR1 is SEHNR and CDR2 FQNEAQ (reference sequence). The DNA for the CDR3 is TGTGCCAGCAGCTTGTTGCAGGGAACTCCCTACGAGCAGTACTTC. This encodes CASSLLQGTPYEQYF.

The table lists this clone with a count of one. The chain recombines TRBV6-1 with TRBJ2-1; 15 bases fit TRBD2. V gave up 4 bases and J gave up 0 bases; unmatched junction bases: 1. The CDR3 has 17 residues. The germline CDR1 and CDR2 sequences are MNHNS and SASEGT. The CDR3 nucleotides are TGTGCCAGCAGTGGGGGACTAGCGGGGGGCTCCTACAATGAGCAGTTCTTC. Amino acids: CASSGGLAGGSYNEQFF.

The chain employs TRBV4-2 and TRBJ2-3, with TRBD1 matching over 7 bases. The CDR3 covers 17 residues. Germline CDR1 is LGHNA and CDR2 is YNFKEQ. The ends lost 1 base at V and 8 bases at J; junction bases unmatched: 15. The CDR3: CASSQVSQGDLRGTQYF. The DNA of the CDR3 is TGTGCCAGCAGCCAAGTTAGTCAGGGGGACCTAAGGGGTACGCAGTATTTT.

The chain uses TRBV28 and TRBJ2-7; 8 nucleotides match TRBD1. This CDR3 region has 17 residues. J was trimmed by 0 bases and V by 4 bases; bases with no gene match: 11. Germline-derived CDR1 and CDR2 are MDHEN and SYDVKM. CDR3: CASSSPSWTGSSYEQYF. CDR3 coding DNA: TGTGCCAGCAGTTCCCCCTCATGGACAGGGAGCTCCTACGAGCAGTACTTC.

This clone was observed a handful of times. This chain uses TRBV6-1 with TRBJ1-2; 9 bases fit TRBD1. Trimming at V came to 1 base and at J to 4 bases, leaving 1 base not matched to a gene. From germline, CDR1 is MNHNS and CDR2 SASEGT. The length of the CDR3 is 14 residues. The CDR3 loop is CASSEGTGAYGYTF. The CDR3 DNA reads as TGTGCCAGCAGTGAAGGGACAGGGGCCTATGGCTACACCTTC.

The chain carries TRBV13 and TRBJ1-1; D gene ambiguous. Deletions cut 3 bases from V and 3 bases from J, with 26 bases between. The CDR3 runs 19 residues. Germline V CDR1 and CDR2: PRHDT, FYEKMQ (reference sequence). The CDR3, as DNA: TGTGCCAGCAGCTTCCTCTCGGGAGGGTTTATTGGGGTTTACACTGAAGCTTTCTTT. This translates into CASSFLSGGFIGVYTEAFF.

This clone was counted once. This chain joins TRBV6-5 and TRBJ2-1, with D perhaps TRBD2 (6 bases). The CDR3 loop spans 15 amino acids. V lost 6 bases to trimming and J lost 0 bases, with 12 bases between them. Germline CDR1 MNHEY, CDR2 SVGAGI. CDR3 amino acids: CASRPGTSSYNEQFF. The DNA for the CDR3 is TGTGCCAGCAGACCCGGGACTTCCTCCTACAATGAGCAGTTCTTC.

This clone occurred once. V gene TRBV6-1 combines with J gene TRBJ2-1, with D possibly TRBD1 on 7 matching bases. The CDR3 has 15 amino acids. Trimming stripped 3 bases from V and 3 bases from J, with 12 bases between. CDR1 is MNHNS, CDR2 SASEGT, per germline. CDR3 sequence reads: CASSELQGGYNEQFF. The DNA for the CDR3 is TGTGCCAGCAGTGAGCTTCAGGGGGGCTACAATGAGCAGTTCTTC.

V is TRBV19 and J is TRBJ2-1; tentative D call: TRBD2 (5 bases). The CDR3 consists of 14 residues. Germline V lookup: CDR1 LNHDA, CDR2 SQIVND (reference sequence). V was clipped by 1 base and J by 13 bases, with 17 bases between them. Written as DNA, the CDR3 is TGTGCCAGTAGTATAGTGGCCCAGGAGGTGGGCCAGTTCTTC. Amino acid sequence: CASSIVAQEVGQFF.

The chain joins TRBV13 to TRBJ2-3, with 9 positions matching TRBD2. The V segment lost 0 bases and the J segment 0 bases; nucleotides outside the gene matches: 4. The CDR3 loop spans 17 amino acids. From germline, CDR1 is PRHDT and CDR2 FYEKMQ (reference sequence). CDR3 nucleotide sequence: TGTGCCAGCAGCTTAGGGCCCCTAGCGGGGAGCACAGATACGCAGTATTTT. It is translated as CASSLGPLAGSTDTQYF.

This clone was detected a few times. The J gene is TRBJ1-4, the V gene TRBV19, with 8 bases identical to TRBD1. Germline V lookup: CDR1 LNHDA, CDR2 SQIVND (reference sequence). The CDR3 is 18 residues long. Trimming cost V 3 bases and J 4 bases; bases outside gene matches: 13. Written as DNA, the CDR3 is TGTGCCAGTAGTATGAGGAGGACAGGGTTTAGGGTTAATGAAAAACTGTTTTTT. Translating gives CASSMRRTGFRVNEKLFF.